These T cell receptor beta chains were read from a single sample in a study of response to subunit inactivated influenza vaccine. TCRdb passed the RT-PCR reads through MiXCR, listing each CDR3 protein once. The sample has roughly 700,000 distinct CDR3 sequences; approximately 15% are singletons. Material: PBMCs from blood, obtained 12 days after vaccination. The receptor source for this set is a man aged 45-65 years who received an inactivated influenza vaccine. CDR3s include the opening cysteine and the closing phenylalanine or tryptophan. The order of the fields is clone size, D gene, V gene, J gene, CDR3 DNA, CDR3 protein. A D gene is named only where the DNA matches it firmly. Rows give clone size only sometimes, using once, few, many, or a class for an expanded clone.

few,-,TRBV20-1,TRBJ2-5,TGCAGTGCTGCCCTACAGGGAAGCGCCCAAGAGACCCAGTACTTC,CSAALQGSAQETQYF
few,-,TRBV20-1,TRBJ1-5,TGCAGTGCTAGAGCCCAGGCGGGGTTAAGCCAGCCCCAGCATTTT,CSARAQAGLSQPQHF
-,TRBD2,TRBV27,TRBJ2-1,TGTGCCAGCACGAAAAGCGGGAGGGCCAATGAGCAGTTCTTC,CASTKSGRANEQFF
few,-,TRBV12-3/TRBV12-4,TRBJ2-2,TGTGCCAGCAGGCGTGGGTACACCGGGGAGCTGTTTTTT,CASRRGYTGELFF
few,-,TRBV7-9,TRBJ2-6,TGTGCCAGCAGCTTAGAGTTATCACTCAACGTCCTGACTTTC,CASSLELSLNVLTF
-,-,TRBV2,TRBJ1-5,TGTGCCAGCAGTCCCGTGGGGGGTCGGAGCAATCAGCCCCAGCATTTT,CASSPVGGRSNQPQHF
few,-,TRBV2,TRBJ2-3,TGTGCCAGCAGCATACAAGGACAGCTCACAGATACGCAGTATTTT,CASSIQGQLTDTQYF
-,-,TRBV5-6,TRBJ2-7,TGTGCCAGCAGGTTCGGGTCGGGACGGCACTACGAGCAGTACTTC,CASRFGSGRHYEQYF
-,TRBD1,TRBV7-2,TRBJ2-5,TGTGCCAGCAGCTCGAGGACAGGCTATCAAGAGACCCAGTACTTC,CASSSRTGYQETQYF
-,TRBD2,TRBV28,TRBJ2-1,TGTGTCACCTCAGCCTTGATGGGGGGGGAATACAATGAGCAGTTCTTC,CVTSALMGGEYNEQFF
few,TRBD2,TRBV29-1,TRBJ2-3,TGCAGTTCCCTAGGGACCAGCGGGGGGTCCGTTTCGCAGTATTTT,CSSLGTSGGSVSQYF
few,-,TRBV5-1,TRBJ2-1,TGCGCCAGCAGCTTCGCGCAGGGACTTTACAATGAGCAGTTCTTC,CASSFAQGLYNEQFF
many,-,TRBV6-1,TRBJ2-7,TGTGCCAGCAGCTCACAGAGCTCCTACGAGCAGTACTTC,CASSSQSSYEQYF
few,TRBD2,TRBV6-2/TRBV6-3,TRBJ2-1,TGTGCCAGCAGCCCCGGGACTAGGGTCCACAATGAGCAGTTCTTC,CASSPGTRVHNEQFF
-,-,TRBV28,TRBJ2-3,TGTGCCAGCAGCATACAGGAAGACACAGATACGCAGTATTTT,CASSIQEDTDTQYF
-,-,TRBV9,TRBJ2-6,TGTGCCAGCAGCGTTGACAACTCTGGGGCCAACGTCCTGACTTTC,CASSVDNSGANVLTF
-,TRBD2,TRBV10-3,TRBJ2-1,TGTGCCATCAGGCCGGGACTAGTAAATGAGCAGTTCTTC,CAIRPGLVNEQFF
-,-,TRBV11-2,TRBJ2-5,TGTGCCAGCAGCTTAGGAACGAAAGGGTCCCAGTACTTC,CASSLGTKGSQYF
few,-,TRBV20-1,TRBJ2-5,TGCAGTGCTAGACAGGGAGAAGAGACCCAGTACTTC,CSARQGEETQYF
-,TRBD1,TRBV12-3/TRBV12-4,TRBJ2-5,TGTGCCAGCAGACTACGGGACAGGGGTTCCCAGTACTTC,CASRLRDRGSQYF
-,TRBD1,TRBV6-6,TRBJ1-2,TGTGCCAGCAGGAGCGATACAGGGGGAGGCTACACCTTC,CASRSDTGGGYTF
-,-,TRBV10-3,TRBJ1-5,TGTGCCATCAGTGAAGTGGCGGGAGGCAATCAGCCCCAGCATTTT,CAISEVAGGNQPQHF
-,-,TRBV7-9,TRBJ2-2,TGTGCCAGCAGCTTAGTCTTCGGGGAGCTGTTTTTT,CASSLVFGELFF
-,-,TRBV28,TRBJ2-1,TGTGCCAGCAGGGCCCCGACAGGATCCTACAATGAGCAGTTCTTC,CASRAPTGSYNEQFF
once,-,TRBV9,TRBJ2-7,TGTGCCAGCAGCGTAGAGGCGGCAGGGGGGTACGAGCAGTACTTC,CASSVEAAGGYEQYF
few,-,TRBV6-1,TRBJ2-5,TGTGCCAGCAGTGAGCTAAAAGAGACCCAGTACTTC,CASSELKETQYF
-,TRBD2,TRBV10-3,TRBJ2-2,TGTGCCACCTTAGCGGGAGGGAGTACCGGGGAGCTGTTTTTT,CATLAGGSTGELFF
few,-,TRBV5-5,TRBJ2-1,TGTGCCAGCAGCGCCCGCGGGCGCAGCTCCTACAATGAGCAGTTCTTC,CASSARGRSSYNEQFF
few,TRBD1,TRBV7-8,TRBJ2-1,TGTGCCAGCAGCCCCTGGGACAGCCCTGAGCAGTTCTTC,CASSPWDSPEQFF
-,-,TRBV7-2,TRBJ2-2,TGTGCCAGCAGCTTAGCGGTGCCTGGCGGGGAGCTGTTTTTT,CASSLAVPGGELFF
few,TRBD1,TRBV12-3/TRBV12-4,TRBJ1-5,TGTGCCAGCAGTAGGACAGGTTACAATCAGCCCCAGCATTTT,CASSRTGYNQPQHF
few,TRBD2,TRBV10-3,TRBJ2-1,TGTGCCATCAGTGAGCGACAGGTGGGTCTAGCGGGAGTTCGCAATGAGCAGTTCTTC,CAISERQVGLAGVRNEQFF